One TCR beta chain is described in this entry. There is no known antigen for this receptor. It has no much larger one-base neighbor in the sample; base qualities were not kept. The V and J ends are trimmed by 11 bases and 2 bases, leaving 18 bases between them. In the germline V gene (reference sequence), CDR1 corresponds to SEHNR and CDR2 to FQNEAQ. Inclusive of the bounding cysteine and phenylalanine, the CDR3 is 14 residues long. Of the read, only the CDR3 DNA is kept; its 42 bases are in frame from base 1. For sequencing, an Illumina NovaSeq 6000 was employed. Using 5'RACE with constant-segment primers, TCRalpha and TCRbeta cDNA libraries were constructed, with sample barcodes and unique molecular identifiers added in the process. Trizol reagent was used to extract RNA from every sample. Amplification of the libraries took two PCR steps, and the second step added a second sample barcode plus Illumina TruSeq adapters. Sequencing of libraries was performed on an Illumina NovaSeq with 2 x 150 bp paired-end reads. The source study handled its data this way. With migec v1.2.7, reads were demultiplexed and then collapsed into UMI-guided consensus sequences. Using mixcr v2.1.11, the UMI consensuses were aligned to TRA and TRB V and J templates and assembled into clonotypes. Expanded or contracted clonotypes were those called significant by both edgeR and NoisET, with noise models trained on biological replicates. For edgeR calls, the thresholds were a false discovery rate-adjusted p below 0.01 and a log2 fold-change of 1. As an exploratory analysis of dynamics, max-normalized trajectories of the 1000 most abundant clonotypes were examined with PCA combined with hierarchical clustering. Separately sequenced CD4+ and CD8+ repertoires were used to assign a CD4 or CD8 phenotype to each responding clone. TCRdb reprocessing: public reads trimmed at Q25 with fastp, clones called with MiXCR, in-frame beta chains kept. Here each entry gathers all rows of one CDR3 protein and keeps the most common genes and DNA. The V and J calls here are based on TCRdb, not the publication. This sample lists around 340,000 distinct CDR3 sequences; roughly 13% were detected once. Around a fifth of the sample comes from the top ten.

PBMCs were isolated by Ficoll-Paque density gradient centrifugation. These data come from a study of T-cell memory formation after mild COVID-19 (dated by TCRdb to 2020 to 2022). About the full investigation: TCR sequence clusters from the two donors were largely donor specific. Longitudinal TCRalpha and TCRbeta repertoire sequencing tracked T-cell clones expanding and contracting after mild COVID-19 in a couple of donors. Two young, previously healthy adult volunteers made up the cohort, one male and one female.

Study-wide findings and limitations: Contracting CD4+ clones were located mainly in the CM and EM memory subsets, whereas CD8+ clones were found to be enriched in EMRA. Clones that contracted from day 15 to 85 showed balanced CD4/CD8 phenotypes, whereas a second wave of clones that expanded from day 15 to 37 leaned towards CD4+. Only a couple of mild cases were covered by the study, and larger cohorts that include severe cases with pre-infection samples were considered necessary. Some responding clones were found in pre-infection memory, which suggests that pre-existing cross-reactive memory T cells took part in the SARS-CoV-2 response. The second-wave clones that peaked on day 37 were not confirmed to be SARS-CoV-2 specific.

The specimen was PBMCs or a T cell subset sorted from them (not recorded which). The clonotype was recovered from a man younger than 35 who had mild COVID-19 (a few samples of this study predate the infection). The sample titles of this study are shuffled in the database, so cell type and time point are left out; the donor was told from shared clones. Recombination connected TRBV7-9 to TRBJ2-5, and the D gene may be TRBD1, 5 bases matching. Here the CDR3 is given as CAVGRQGPQETQYF. In nucleotides, the sequence is TGTGCCGTAGGACGGCAGGGCCCTCAAGAGACCCAGTACTTC.